Listed below are T cell receptor beta chains from one sample, sequenced in a study of blood T cell repertoires in COVID-19. TCRdb's table, derived via immunoSEQ multiplex PCR, lists solely in-frame clones and lacks some. The sample shows approximately 240,000 clones, roughly 90% of them seen only once. Sequencing used PBMCs or T cells enriched from blood (not recorded which). These receptors all come from a woman aged 45-59 years in a cohort exposed to, infected with or recovered from COVID-19 (not recorded which). Each CDR3 is given with its conserved first and last residue. The D gene is left open where the match is weak. Some rows have no size entry. The others give once, few or many, or a class for an expanded clone.

J	length	D	V	size	DNA	CDR3
TRBJ1-2	13	TRBD1	TRBV7-2	few	TGTGCCAGCAGCTTAGAGGGGGCGCGAGGCTACACCTTC	CASSLEGARGYTF
TRBJ1-5	12	-	TRBV2	-	TGTGCCAGCCGAGGACAGAATCAGCCCCAGCATTTT	CASRGQNQPQHF
TRBJ2-7	14	TRBD1	TRBV7-9	-	TGTGCCAGCAGCTTGGGGACAGTTAACTACGAGCAGTACTTC	CASSLGTVNYEQYF
TRBJ2-3	17	TRBD2	TRBV11-2	once	TGTGCCAGCAGCTTAGGGGCGGCGGGGGGGCCAGGAGATACGCAGTATTTT	CASSLGAAGGPGDTQYF
TRBJ1-2	16	-	TRBV4-2	-	TGTGCCAGCAGCCTCCCTTCGGAAATCGGGTCCTATGGCTACACCTTC	CASSLPSEIGSYGYTF
TRBJ2-5	16	TRBD2	TRBV7-9	-	TGTGCCAGCAGCTTAGCGCAGGCTAGCGGTCAAGAGACCCAGTACTTC	CASSLAQASGQETQYF
TRBJ2-5	11	-	TRBV29-1	-	TGCAGCGTTGGGCCCCAAGAGACCCAGTACTTC	CSVGPQETQYF
TRBJ2-2	14	-	TRBV10-1	-	TGCGCCAGACGGGACTTTTCGCTTACCGGGGAGCTGTTTTTT	CARRDFSLTGELFF
TRBJ2-2	14	-	TRBV19	-	TGTGCCAGTAGCGAGGGCCTGAACACCGGGGAGCTGTTTTTT	CASSEGLNTGELFF
TRBJ1-6	15	-	TRBV7-2	-	TGTGCCAGCAGCTTAGGGAGGGGTGGGAATTCACCCCTCCACTTT	CASSLGRGGNSPLHF
TRBJ1-2	13	-	TRBV6-6	-	TGTGCCAGCAGGGAGACGGCTCAAGGCGGCTACACCTTC	CASRETAQGGYTF
TRBJ2-7	16	-	TRBV7-2	-	TGTGCCAGCAGCTTCGATTCTGGCAGGGGAAAATACGAGCAGTACTTC	CASSFDSGRGKYEQYF
TRBJ1-4	11	-	TRBV29-1	-	TGCAGCGTTGATCTCCGGGAAAAACTGTTTTTT	CSVDLREKLFF
TRBJ2-7	12	TRBD2	TRBV6-5	-	TGTGCCAGCACCCGGGAGGCCTACGAGCAGTACTTC	CASTREAYEQYF
TRBJ2-1	16	TRBD2	TRBV5-1	-	TGCGCCAGCAGCTTTACGACTAGCGGGGGTCTAAATGAGCAGTTCTTC	CASSFTTSGGLNEQFF